The clone carrying this TCR beta chain was counted a few times. Its cognate antigen is unknown. Each donor's blood draw was roughly 10 milliliters of peripheral blood. The sample originates from a study of blood T cells in healthy people across ages. Next came a second PCR, run for about 7 to 11 cycles, which used a sample-barcoded 5' primer along with a J-beta primer mix. Each cDNA was tagged by a template-switch adaptor containing 12 random nucleotides. TCRdb fed the 5' RACE reads into MiXCR, producing one record per CDR3 protein. The sample consists of about 780,000 distinct CDR3 sequences, less than 60% of them appearing once. Per germline, CDR1 MNHEY and CDR2 SMNVEV (reference sequence). The CDR3 length is 15 residues. The V gene end was trimmed by 3 bases and the J gene end by 3 bases; junction bases not matched to a gene: 5. General study results and limits: Aged donors had fewer naive CD4+ cells and lower diversity than long-lived donors.

The TCR sequence derives from a man older than 75 in good health. This chain joins TRBV27 and TRBJ2-7; 10 nucleotides agree with TRBD2. Input material: blood. The DNA of the CDR3 is TGTGCCAGCAGTTTCTCTAGCGGGAGTTTCTACGAGCAGTACTTC. Translated, it gives CASSFSSGSFYEQYF.